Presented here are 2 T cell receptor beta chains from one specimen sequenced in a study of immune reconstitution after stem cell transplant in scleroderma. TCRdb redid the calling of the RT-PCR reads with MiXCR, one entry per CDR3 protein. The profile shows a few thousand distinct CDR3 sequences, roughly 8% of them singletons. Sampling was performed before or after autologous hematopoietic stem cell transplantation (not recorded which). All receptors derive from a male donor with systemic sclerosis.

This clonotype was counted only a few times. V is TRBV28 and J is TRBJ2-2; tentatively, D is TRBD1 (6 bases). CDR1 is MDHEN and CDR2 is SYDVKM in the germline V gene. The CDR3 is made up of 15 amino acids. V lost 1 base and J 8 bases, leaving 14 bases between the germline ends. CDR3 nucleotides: TGTGCCAGCAGTTTATTTATCAGGGGACGAGGGGAGCTGTTTTTT. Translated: CASSLFIRGRGELFF.

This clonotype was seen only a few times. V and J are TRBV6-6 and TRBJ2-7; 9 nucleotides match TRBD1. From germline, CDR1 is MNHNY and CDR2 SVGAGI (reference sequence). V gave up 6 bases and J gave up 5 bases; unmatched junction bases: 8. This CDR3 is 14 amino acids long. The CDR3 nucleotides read TGTGCCAGCAGACAGACAGGGGGTTTTGACGAGCAGTACTTC. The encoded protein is CASRQTGGFDEQYF.